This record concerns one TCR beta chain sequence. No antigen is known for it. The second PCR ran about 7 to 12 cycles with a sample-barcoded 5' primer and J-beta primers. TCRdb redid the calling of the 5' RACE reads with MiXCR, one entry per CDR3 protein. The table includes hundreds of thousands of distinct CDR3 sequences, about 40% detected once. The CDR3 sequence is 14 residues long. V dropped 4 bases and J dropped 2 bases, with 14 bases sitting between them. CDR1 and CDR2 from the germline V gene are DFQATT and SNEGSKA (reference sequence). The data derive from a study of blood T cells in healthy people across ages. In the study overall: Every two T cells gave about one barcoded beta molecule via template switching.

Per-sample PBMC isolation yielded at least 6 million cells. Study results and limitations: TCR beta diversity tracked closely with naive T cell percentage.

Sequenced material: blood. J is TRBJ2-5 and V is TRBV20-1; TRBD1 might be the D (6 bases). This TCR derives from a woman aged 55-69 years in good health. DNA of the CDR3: TGCAGTGCTAAGCGACAGGCTAATCAAGAGACCCAGTACTTC. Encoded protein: CSAKRQANQETQYF.